The subject of this entry is one T cell receptor (beta chain). Its antigen is as yet unknown. The CDR3 is made up of 14 amino acids. Germline assignment: CDR1 LGHDT and CDR2 YNNKEL (reference sequence). V lost 1 base and J lost 6; bases outside the gene matches: 3. The record originates from a study of blood T cells in healthy people across ages. General study points: Greater diversity and more naive CD4+ cells were seen in long-lived donors than in aged donors.

Next came a second PCR, run for about 6 to 12 cycles, which used a sample-barcoded 5' primer along with a J-beta primer mix. TCRdb independently ran MiXCR on the 5' RACE reads; one entry per CDR3 protein. In the table there are over a million distinct CDR3 sequences, around 42% of which are singletons. Sequencing was carried out using blood. The receptor's source is a woman under 30 in good health. The chain uses TRBV3-1 and TRBJ1-2; 9 bases agree with TRBD1. CDR3 DNA: TGTGCCAGCAGCCAAGGGGACAGGGCTAATGGCTACACCTTC. This encodes CASSQGDRANGYTF.